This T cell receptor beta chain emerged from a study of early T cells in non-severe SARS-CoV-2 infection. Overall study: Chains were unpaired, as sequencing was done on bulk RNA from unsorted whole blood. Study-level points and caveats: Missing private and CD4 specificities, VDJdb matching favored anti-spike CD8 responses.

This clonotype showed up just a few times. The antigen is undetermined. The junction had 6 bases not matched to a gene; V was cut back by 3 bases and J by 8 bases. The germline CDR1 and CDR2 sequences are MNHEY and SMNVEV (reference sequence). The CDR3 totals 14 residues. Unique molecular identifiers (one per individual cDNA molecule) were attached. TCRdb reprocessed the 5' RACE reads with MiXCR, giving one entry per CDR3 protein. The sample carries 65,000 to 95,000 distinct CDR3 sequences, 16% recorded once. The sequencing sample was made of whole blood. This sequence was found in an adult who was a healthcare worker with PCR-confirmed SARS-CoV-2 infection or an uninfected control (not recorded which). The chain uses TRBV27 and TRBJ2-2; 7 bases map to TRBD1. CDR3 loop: CASSLKPRGGELFF. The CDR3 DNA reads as TGTGCCAGCAGTTTGAAGCCCAGGGGGGGGGAGCTGTTTTTT.